Listed below are T cell receptor beta chains from one sample, sequenced in a study of shared clonotypes between healthy human individuals. The method was immunoSEQ multiplex PCR; TCRdb's version includes in-frame clones alone and lacks a portion of them. Here the sample spans fewer than 1.8 million clones, approximately 98.5% being singletons. Sequencing used naive CD4+ T cells sorted from blood. These receptors were obtained from a man aged 25 to 40 in good health. CDR3s include the opening cysteine and the closing phenylalanine or tryptophan. Each record gives: CDR3 length, J gene, D gene, clone size, V gene, CDR3 protein, CDR3 DNA. The D gene is left open where the match is weak. Part of the rows lack a size; the others show once, few, many or a class for expanded clones.

>14|TRBJ2-1|-|-|TRBV10-3
CAISSWGPTNEQFF
TGTGCCATCAGCTCCTGGGGGCCGACTAATGAGCAGTTCTTC
>16|TRBJ1-1|TRBD1|-|TRBV5-1
CASSPEQGAMNTEAFF
TGCGCCAGCAGCCCAGAACAGGGGGCTATGAACACTGAAGCTTTCTTT
>13|TRBJ2-3|TRBD2|-|TRBV29-1
CSVHPTSGDTQYF
TGCAGCGTCCACCCGACTAGCGGAGATACGCAGTATTTT
>15|TRBJ2-2|TRBD2|-|TRBV28
CASLLAGGRTGELFF
TGTGCCAGCTTACTAGCGGGAGGGCGCACCGGGGAGCTGTTTTTT
>17|TRBJ2-4|TRBD2|-|TRBV19
CASSKRLAGPPENIQYF
TGTGCCAGTAGTAAGAGACTAGCGGGTCCTCCAGAAAACATTCAGTACTTC
>15|TRBJ2-6|-|-|TRBV30
CAWSVRASGANVLTF
TGTGCCTGGAGTGTAAGGGCCTCTGGGGCCAACGTCCTGACTTTC
>13|TRBJ1-1|-|-|TRBV10-3
CATLMGRNTEAFF
TGTGCCACTCTAATGGGACGAAACACTGAAGCTTTCTTT
>15|TRBJ2-2|-|-|TRBV18
CASSPIGQTTGELFF
TGTGCCAGCTCACCAATTGGACAGACCACCGGGGAGCTGTTTTTT
>14|TRBJ2-1|-|once|TRBV10-3
CATTGTAAYNEQFF
TGTGCCACGACCGGGACGGCGGCTTACAATGAGCAGTTCTTC
>13|TRBJ2-1|-|-|TRBV7-8
CASSPGQPGGQFF
TGTGCCAGCAGCCCGGGACAGCCGGGGGGGCAGTTCTTC
>17|TRBJ2-7|TRBD2|-|TRBV19
CASSIRASGSRLYEQYF
TGTGCCAGTAGTATAAGGGCTAGCGGGAGTCGACTCTACGAGCAGTACTTC
>17|TRBJ1-4|TRBD1|-|TRBV9
CASSVEARGPPNEKLFF
TGTGCCAGCAGCGTAGAGGCCAGGGGGCCTCCTAATGAAAAACTGTTTTTT
>15|TRBJ2-7|TRBD2|-|TRBV9
CASSVSYSGAYEQYF
TGTGCCAGCAGCGTATCCTATAGCGGGGCCTACGAGCAGTACTTC
>15|TRBJ2-1|TRBD2|-|TRBV7-6
CASSLAAGGQNEQFF
TGTGCCAGCAGCTTAGCGGCGGGAGGTCAAAATGAGCAGTTCTTC
>17|TRBJ2-3|TRBD2|-|TRBV15
CATSRDPGGSRSDTQYF
TGTGCCACCAGCAGAGACCCGGGAGGGAGTAGGTCCGATACGCAGTATTTT
>13|TRBJ2-7|TRBD2|-|TRBV10-3
CAIRTSGSHEQYF
TGTGCCATCAGGACTAGCGGGAGCCACGAGCAGTACTTC
>14|TRBJ1-1|-|-|TRBV5-4
CASSHGGWNTEAFF
TGTGCCAGCAGCCACGGAGGCTGGAACACTGAAGCTTTCTTT
>17|TRBJ1-5|-|-|TRBV15
CATSRGGGLKDNQPQHF
TGTGCCACCAGCAGAGGCGGAGGGCTAAAGGACAATCAGCCCCAGCATTTT
>13|TRBJ2-2|-|-|TRBV7-9
CASSTNRVGELFF
TGTGCCAGCAGCACTAACAGGGTCGGGGAGCTGTTTTTT
>16|TRBJ2-1|-|-|TRBV6-1
CASSGMLASSYNEQFF
TGTGCCAGCAGTGGCATGTTAGCGAGCTCCTACAATGAGCAGTTCTTC
>11|TRBJ1-1|-|-|TRBV29-1
CSVDGGGGAFF
TGCAGCGTTGACGGCGGGGGAGGGGCTTTCTTT
>14|TRBJ2-3|-|-|TRBV7-3
CASSLTWGTDTQYF
TGTGCCAGCAGCTTAACGTGGGGCACAGATACGCAGTATTTT
>15|TRBJ2-1|TRBD1|-|TRBV5-1
CASSLDRGTYNEQFF
TGCGCCAGCAGCTTAGACAGGGGAACCTACAATGAGCAGTTCTTC
>16|TRBJ2-7|TRBD2|-|TRBV6-5
CASSYQLAGGPGEQYF
TGTGCCAGCAGTTACCAACTAGCGGGAGGTCCCGGGGAGCAGTACTTC
>14|TRBJ2-1|-|-|TRBV7-2
CASSQRTYPNEQFF
TGTGCCAGCAGCCAACGGACCTACCCGAATGAGCAGTTCTTC
>13|TRBJ1-2|-|-|TRBV5-5
CASSPLGDYGYTF
TGTGCCAGCAGCCCCTTGGGGGACTATGGCTACACCTTC
>11|TRBJ2-5|-|-|TRBV29-1
CSVRLAETQYF
TGCAGCGTAAGACTGGCGGAGACCCAGTACTTC
>11|TRBJ2-7|-|-|TRBV27
CASKTSYEQYF
TGTGCCAGCAAGACCTCCTACGAGCAGTACTTC
>12|TRBJ2-7|TRBD1|-|TRBV28
CASTGGTYEQYF
TGTGCCAGCACAGGGGGAACCTACGAGCAGTACTTC
>16|TRBJ2-1|TRBD2|once|TRBV7-9
CASSLVGTSGNNEQFF
TGTGCCAGCAGCTTAGTTGGGACTAGCGGAAACAATGAGCAGTTCTTC
>14|TRBJ2-7|TRBD2|-|TRBV5-1
CASSLGDYSYEQYF
TGCGCCAGCAGCTTGGGGGACTACTCCTACGAGCAGTACTTC
>16|TRBJ2-5|TRBD1|-|TRBV18
CASSPLGTGGVETQYF
TGTGCCAGCTCACCACTAGGGACAGGGGGCGTAGAGACCCAGTACTTC
>17|TRBJ2-1|TRBD2|-|TRBV5-1
CASSSFPAGGTYNEQFF
TGCGCCAGCAGCTCCTTCCCAGCGGGAGGAACCTACAATGAGCAGTTCTTC
>15|TRBJ2-2|-|-|TRBV7-2
CASSSRTGMGGELFF
TGTGCCAGCAGCTCCAGGACGGGGATGGGCGGGGAGCTGTTTTTT
>13|TRBJ1-2|-|-|TRBV7-2
CASSSGINYGYTF
TGTGCCAGCAGCTCAGGGATTAACTATGGCTACACCTTC
>13|TRBJ2-7|-|-|TRBV5-1
CASSLGGIYEQYF
TGCGCCAGCAGCTTAGGGGGAATCTACGAGCAGTACTTC
>18|TRBJ1-2|TRBD1|-|TRBV5-1
CASSLTPGQGAANYGYTF
TGCGCCAGCAGCTTAACACCGGGACAGGGCGCCGCTAACTATGGCTACACCTTC
>16|TRBJ2-5|TRBD2|-|TRBV19
CASSIRPSGAQETQYF
TGTGCCAGTAGTATTCGGCCTAGCGGGGCACAAGAGACCCAGTACTTC
>15|TRBJ2-7|TRBD2|once|TRBV9
CASSVGLAASYEQYF
TGTGCCAGCAGCGTAGGACTAGCGGCCAGCTACGAGCAGTACTTC
>14|TRBJ2-7|TRBD2|-|TRBV7-2
CASSLTRGSYEQYF
TGTGCCAGCAGCTTAACGCGGGGGTCGTACGAGCAGTACTTC
>15|TRBJ2-1|-|-|TRBV7-9
CASSPERTRPNEQFF
TGTGCCAGCAGCCCCGAACGGACCAGGCCCAATGAGCAGTTCTTC
>13|TRBJ1-4|-|-|TRBV11-2
CASRESGREKLFF
TGTGCCAGCAGGGAGTCCGGGCGGGAAAAACTGTTTTTT
>15|TRBJ2-3|TRBD1|-|TRBV14
CASSYQGGFTDTQYF
TGTGCCAGCAGCTACCAAGGGGGCTTCACAGATACGCAGTATTTT
>15|TRBJ1-2|TRBD1|-|TRBV28
CASTNSGQGDHGYTF
TGTGCCAGCACAAATTCGGGACAGGGCGACCATGGCTACACCTTC
>17|TRBJ1-4|-|-|TRBV19
CASSIRGRELTNEKLFF
TGTGCCAGTAGTATAAGAGGCAGGGAGCTCACTAATGAAAAACTGTTTTTT
>13|TRBJ2-3|-|-|TRBV6-5
CASRFGTAATQYF
TGTGCCAGCAGGTTCGGTACAGCCGCTACGCAGTATTTT